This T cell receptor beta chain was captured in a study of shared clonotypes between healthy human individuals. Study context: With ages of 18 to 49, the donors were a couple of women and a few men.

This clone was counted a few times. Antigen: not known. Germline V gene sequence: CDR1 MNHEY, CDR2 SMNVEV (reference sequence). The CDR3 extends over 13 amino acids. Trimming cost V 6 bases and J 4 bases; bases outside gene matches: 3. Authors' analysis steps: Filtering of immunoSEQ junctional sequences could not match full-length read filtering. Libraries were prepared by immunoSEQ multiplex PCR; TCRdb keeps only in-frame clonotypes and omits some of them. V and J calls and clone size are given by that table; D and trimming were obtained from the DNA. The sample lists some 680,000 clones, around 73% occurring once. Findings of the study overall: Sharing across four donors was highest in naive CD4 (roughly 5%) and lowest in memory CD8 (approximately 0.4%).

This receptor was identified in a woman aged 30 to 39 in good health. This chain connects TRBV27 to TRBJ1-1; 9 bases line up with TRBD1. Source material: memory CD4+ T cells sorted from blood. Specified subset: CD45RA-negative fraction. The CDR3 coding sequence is TGTGCCAGCAGGCAGACAGGGGGCACTGAAGCTTTCTTT. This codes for CASRQTGGTEAFF.